This T cell receptor (beta chain) is drawn from a study of T-cell memory formation after mild COVID-19. Overall study: Clusters of TCRs were largely donor specific. Notes on the study in general: Clones contracting day 15 to 85 were balanced CD4/CD8; later expanders leaned CD4+. Contracting clones localized mainly to CM and EM when CD4+ and mainly to EMRA when CD8+.

Germline assignment: CDR1 SGHVS and CDR2 FNYEAQ. The CDR3 has 14 residues. V was clipped by 5 bases and J by 7 bases, with 14 bases between them. Using constant-segment primers, 5'RACE produced TCR alpha and TCR beta cDNA libraries carrying sample barcodes and UMIs. TCRdb called the 5' RACE reads again in MiXCR, with one record for every CDR3 protein. The sample lists fewer than 95,000 distinct CDR3 sequences, about 15% occurring once. This clonotype was detected only a few times. Its target is not known. This TCR came from a man younger than 35 who had mild COVID-19 (a few samples of this study predate the infection). Cell type and time point are not known. The chain uses TRBV7-6 and TRBJ1-4; D is possibly TRBD1 (6 bases). The specimen was PBMCs or a T cell subset sorted from them (not recorded which). The CDR3 spells CASSDRGNREKLFF. CDR3 bases: TGTGCCAGCAGCGATAGGGGGAATCGTGAAAAACTGTTTTTT.